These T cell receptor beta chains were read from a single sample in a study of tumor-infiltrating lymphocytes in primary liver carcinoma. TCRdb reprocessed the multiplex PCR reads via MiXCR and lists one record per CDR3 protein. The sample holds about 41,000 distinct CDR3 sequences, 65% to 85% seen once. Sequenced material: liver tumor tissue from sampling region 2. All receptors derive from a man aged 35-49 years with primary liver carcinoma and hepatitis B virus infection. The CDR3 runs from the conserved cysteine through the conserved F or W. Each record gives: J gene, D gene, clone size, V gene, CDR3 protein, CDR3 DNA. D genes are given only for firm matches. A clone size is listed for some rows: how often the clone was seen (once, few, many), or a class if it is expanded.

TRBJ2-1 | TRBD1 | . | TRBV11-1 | CASSLGQASSYDGQIF | TGTGCCAGCAGCTTGGGACAGGCCAGCTCCTACGATGGGCAGATCTTC
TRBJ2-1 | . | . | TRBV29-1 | CSVEGGGGRSEQFF | TGCAGCGTTGAAGGTGGTGGGGGAAGAAGTGAGCAGTTCTTC
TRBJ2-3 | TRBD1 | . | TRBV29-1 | CSVSGTGVSDAQYF | TGCAGCGTTTCCGGGACAGGGGTGTCGGATGCGCAGTATTTT
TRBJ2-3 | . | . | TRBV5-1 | CASSSRTGGSTDTQYF | TGTGCCAGCAGCTCGAGGACGGGCGGCAGCACAGATACACAGTATTTT
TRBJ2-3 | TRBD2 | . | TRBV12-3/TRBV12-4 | CASSSRTSGVIDTQYF | TGTGCCAGCAGTTCTAGGACTAGCGGGGTCATAGATACGCAGTATTTT
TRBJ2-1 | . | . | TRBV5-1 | CASNQRGQLDEKFF | TGCGCCAGCAACCAACGGGGGCAGCTCGATGAGAAGTTCTTC
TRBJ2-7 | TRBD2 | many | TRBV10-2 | CASSHTSVEQYF | TGCGCCAGCAGCCACACTAGCGTTGAGCAGTACTTC
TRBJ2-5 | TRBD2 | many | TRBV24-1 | CATGLAAQETQYF | TGTGCCACCGGACTAGCGGCCCAAGAGACCCAGTACTTC
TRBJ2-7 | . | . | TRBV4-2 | CASSQEAQQYF | TGTGCCAGCAGCCAAGAGGCCCAGCAGTACTTC
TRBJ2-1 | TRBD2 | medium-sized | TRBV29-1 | CSVEPSGIYNEQFF | TGCAGCGTTGAACCTAGCGGCATCTACAATGAGCAGTTCTTC
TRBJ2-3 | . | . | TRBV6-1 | CASNATGVTKYF | TGTGCCAGCAATGCCACAGGAGTTACGAAGTATTTT
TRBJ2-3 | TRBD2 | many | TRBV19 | CASSIIAGGAQDTQYF | TGTGCCAGTAGTATAATAGCGGGAGGCGCACAAGATACGCAGTATTTT
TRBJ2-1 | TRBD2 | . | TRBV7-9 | CASSRTSGQLNYNELFF | TGTGCCAGTAGCCGGACTAGCGGACAACTAAACTACAATGAGCTGTTCTTC
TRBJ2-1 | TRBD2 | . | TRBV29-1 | CSALGGTSAISYEQFF | TGCAGCGCTCTAGGGGGGACTAGCGCAATCTCGTACGAGCAGTTCTTC
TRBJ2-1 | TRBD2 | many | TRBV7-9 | CASSDRGSLDEQFF | TGTGCCAGCAGCGACCGCGGGAGTTTGGATGAGCAGTTCTTC
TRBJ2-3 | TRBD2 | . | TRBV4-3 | CASSQDPPSWTSGRADTQYF | TGTGCCAGCAGCCAAGATCCTCCCTCCTGGACTAGCGGGAGAGCAGATACGCAGTATTTT
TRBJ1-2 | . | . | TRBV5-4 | CASSARGGFGYTF | TGTGCCAGCAGCGCCCGGGGAGGCTTCGGCTACACCTTC
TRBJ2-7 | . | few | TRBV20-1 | CSARDGNNYEQYF | TGCAGTGCTAGAGACGGGAACAACTACGAGCAGTACTTC
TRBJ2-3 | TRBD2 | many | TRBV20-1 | CSARDPGTSGRTDTQYF | TGCAGTGCTAGAGATCCGGGGACTAGCGGGAGAACAGATACGCAGTATTTT
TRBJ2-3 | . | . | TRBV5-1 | CASSLGGDHTDTQYF | TGCGCCAGCAGCTTGGGAGGCGACCACACAGACACGCAGTATTTT
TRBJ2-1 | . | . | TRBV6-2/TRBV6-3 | CVSSYQNEQFF | TGTGTCAGCAGCTACCAGAATGAGCAGTTCTTC
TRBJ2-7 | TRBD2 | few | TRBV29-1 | CSVGGISTYEQYF | TGCAGCGTCGGGGGGATATCGACATACGAGCAGTACTTC
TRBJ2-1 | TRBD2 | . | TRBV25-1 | CASSETSTYNEQFF | TGCGCCAGCAGTGAGACTAGCACTTACAATGAGCAGTTCTTC
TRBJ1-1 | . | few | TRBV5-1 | CASSLVIGGDTEAFF | TGCGCCAGCAGCTTGGTTATAGGGGGGGACACTGAAGCTTTCTTT
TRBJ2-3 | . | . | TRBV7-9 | CASSYETGADTQYF | TGTGCCAGCAGCTATGAGACGGGAGCCGATACGCAGTATTTT
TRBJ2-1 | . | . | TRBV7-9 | CVSNLEDWEWQFF | TGTGTCAGCAACTTAGAGGATTGGGAATGGCAGTTCTTC
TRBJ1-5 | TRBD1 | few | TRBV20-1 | CSARDRGNSSNQPQHF | TGCAGTGCTAGGGACAGGGGCAACTCTAGCAATCAGCCCCAGCATTTT
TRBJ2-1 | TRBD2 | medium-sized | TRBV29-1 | CSVGLLAGVTAEQFF | TGCAGCGTTGGCCTTCTAGCGGGGGTGACCGCTGAGCAGTTCTTC
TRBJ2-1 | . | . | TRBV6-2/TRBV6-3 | CATSPSATLSGEQFF | TGTGCTACCAGTCCTAGCGCTACATTGAGTGGGGAGCAGTTCTTC
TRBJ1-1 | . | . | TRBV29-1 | CNGALGWGMNTEAFF | TGCAACGGTGCCTTAGGGTGGGGCATGAACACTGAAGCTTTCTTT
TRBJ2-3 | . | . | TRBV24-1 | CATSDRDIGQSQYF | TGTGCCACCAGTGACCGGGATATAGGACAGTCCCAGTATTTT
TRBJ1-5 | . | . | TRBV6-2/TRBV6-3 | CANSAWAATSNQPQHF | TGTGCCAACAGCGCATGGGCAGCCACTAGCAATCAGCCCCAGCATTTC
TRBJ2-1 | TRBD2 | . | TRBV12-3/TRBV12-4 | CASSLETSGLLPSYNEQFF | TGTGCCAGCAGTTTAGAAACTAGCGGGTTGCTACCCTCCTACAATGAGCAGTTCTTC
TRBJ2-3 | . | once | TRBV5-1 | CASSYTRGVDTQYF | TGCGCCAGCAGCTATACTAGAGGGGTCGATACGCAGTATTTT
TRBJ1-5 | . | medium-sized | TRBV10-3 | CAISEVLQGQPQHF | TGTGCCATCAGTGAGGTACTCCAAGGTCAGCCCCAGCATTTT
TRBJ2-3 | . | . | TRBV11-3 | CASSPEGLKGGTQYF | TGTGCCAGCAGCCCGGAGGGTCTCAAGGGCGGAACGCAGTATTTT
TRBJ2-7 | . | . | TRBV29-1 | CSSLQGLPSYDQYF | TGCAGCAGTCTTCAGGGGCTTCCATCCTACGACCAGTACTTC
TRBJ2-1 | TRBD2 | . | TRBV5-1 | CTSSSMGLAEQFF | TGCACCAGCAGCTCGATGGGACTAGCTGAGCAGTTCTTC
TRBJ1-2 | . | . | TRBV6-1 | CASTTTAGDYGCTF | TGTGCCAGCACCACAACGGCCGGGGACTATGGCTGCACCTTC
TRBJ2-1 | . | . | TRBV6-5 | CASSYVMANEQFF | TGTGCTAGCAGTTACGTAATGGCCAATGAGCAGTTCTTC
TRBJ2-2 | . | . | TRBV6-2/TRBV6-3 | CASSYTEAAYGELFF | TGTGCCAGCAGTTACACCGAGGCCGCATATGGGGAGCTGTTTTTT
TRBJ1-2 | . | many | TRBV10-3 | CAISESWQGSGYTF | TGTGCCATCAGTGAGTCGTGGCAGGGAAGTGGCTACACCTTC
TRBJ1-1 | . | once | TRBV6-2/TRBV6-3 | CASRRGWMNTEAFF | TGCGCCAGTCGGCGTGGGTGGATGAACACTGAAGCTTTCTTT
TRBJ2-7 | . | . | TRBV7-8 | CASSLAGYRAYEQYF | TGTGCCAGCAGCTTAGCCGGGTACAGGGCCTACGAGCAGTACTTC
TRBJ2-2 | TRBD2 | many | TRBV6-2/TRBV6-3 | CASCREVGELFF | TGTGCCAGCTGCCGGGAGGTCGGGGAGCTGTTTTTT
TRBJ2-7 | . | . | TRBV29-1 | CSADAGRGEQYF | TGCAGCGCTGATGCTGGCCGGGGAGAGCAGTACTTT
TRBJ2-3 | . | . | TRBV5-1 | CVSSLGHITDTHYF | TGCGTCAGCAGCTTGGGACATATCACAGATACGCACTATTTT
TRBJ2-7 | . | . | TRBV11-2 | CSSGSYRNSYEQYF | TGTTCCAGCGGCTCTTACAGGAACTCCTACGAGCAGTACTTC
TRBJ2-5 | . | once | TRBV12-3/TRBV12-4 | CVSSITQGGETQYF | TGTGTCAGCAGTATCACACAGGGAGGAGAGACCCAGTACTTC
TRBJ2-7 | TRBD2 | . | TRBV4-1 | CTNSKGQASGYYEQYF | TGCACCAACAGCAAAGGTCAGGCTAGCGGATACTACGAGCAGTACTTC
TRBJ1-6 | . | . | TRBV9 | CASRVGATGLNSPLHF | TGTGCCAGCAGAGTAGGGGCAACAGGGCTGAATTCACCCCTCCACTTT
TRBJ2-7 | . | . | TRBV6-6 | CVSSFQRDYKQYF | TGTGTCAGCAGTTTTCAGCGAGACTACAAGCAGTACTTC
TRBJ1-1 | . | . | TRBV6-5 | CTSSCSECQNTEAFF | TGTACCAGCAGTTGCTCGGAATGCCAGAACACTGAAGCTTTCTTT
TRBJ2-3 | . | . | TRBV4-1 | CASSQDFKGPAARGTDTQYF | .
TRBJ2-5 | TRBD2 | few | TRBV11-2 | CASSLILAGDSSETQYF | TGTGCCAGCAGCTTAATACTAGCGGGTGACTCTAGCGAGACCCAGTACTTC
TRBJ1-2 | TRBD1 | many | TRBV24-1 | CATSDPGGGDYGYTF | TGTGCCACCAGTGATCCTGGAGGGGGCGACTATGGCTACACCTTC